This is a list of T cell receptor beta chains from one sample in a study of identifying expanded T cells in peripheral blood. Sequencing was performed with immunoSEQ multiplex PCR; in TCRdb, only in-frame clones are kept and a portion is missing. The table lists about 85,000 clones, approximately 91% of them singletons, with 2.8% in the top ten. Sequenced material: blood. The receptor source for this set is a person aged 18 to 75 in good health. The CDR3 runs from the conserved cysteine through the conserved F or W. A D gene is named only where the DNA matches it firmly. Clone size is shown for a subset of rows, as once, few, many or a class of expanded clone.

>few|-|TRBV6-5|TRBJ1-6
CASRDGVNSPLHF
TGTGCCAGCAGGGACGGAGTGAATTCACCCCTCCACTTT
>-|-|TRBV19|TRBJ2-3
CASSWWAADTQYF
TGTGCCAGTAGTTGGTGGGCTGCAGATACGCAGTATTTT
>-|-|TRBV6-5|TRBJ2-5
CASSYVGGGETQYF
TGTGCCAGCAGTTATGTCGGGGGCGGGGAGACCCAGTACTTC
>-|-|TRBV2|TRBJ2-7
CASSGLGSYEQYF
TGTGCCAGCAGTGGTTTGGGATCATACGAGCAGTACTTC
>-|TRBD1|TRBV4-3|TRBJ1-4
CASSQGGGVGGWEKLFF
TGCGCCAGCAGCCAAGGAGGGGGGGTAGGGGGCTGGGAAAAACTGTTTTTT
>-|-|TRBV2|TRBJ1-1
CASSEVPGTEAFF
TGTGCCAGCAGTGAAGTCCCAGGGACAGAAGCTTTCTTT
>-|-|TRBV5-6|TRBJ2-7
CASSLAGVPLYEQYF
TGTGCCAGCAGCTTGGCGGGGGTTCCCCTCTACGAGCAGTACTTC
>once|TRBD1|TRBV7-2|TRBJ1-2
CASSLGGTGLNYGYTF
TGTGCCAGCAGCTTAGGAGGGACAGGGCTGAACTATGGCTACACCTTC
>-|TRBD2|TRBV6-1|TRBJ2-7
CAAGKGPRGEQYF
TGTGCAGCGGGAAAGGGGCCGCGGGGAGAGCAGTACTTC
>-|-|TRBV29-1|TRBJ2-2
CSAGEAGNTGELFF
TGCAGCGCCGGGGAGGCAGGCAACACCGGGGAGCTGTTTTTT
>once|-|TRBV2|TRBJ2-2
CASRLSVRDTGELFF
TGTGCCAGCAGGCTTTCCGTCCGAGACACCGGGGAGCTGTTTTTT
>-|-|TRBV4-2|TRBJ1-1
CASSQAGVTEAFF
TGTGCCAGCAGCCAAGCCGGGGTTACTGAAGCTTTCTTT
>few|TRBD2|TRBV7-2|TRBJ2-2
CASSFNGGGTGELFF
TGTGCCAGCAGCTTTAACGGCGGGGGCACCGGGGAGCTGTTTTTT
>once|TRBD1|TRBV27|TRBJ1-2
CASSLSPGQGVYYGYTF
TGTGCCAGCAGTTTATCACCGGGACAGGGGGTTTACTATGGCTACACCTTC
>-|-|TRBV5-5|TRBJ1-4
CASVRGPRGEKLFF
TGTGCCAGCGTCAGGGGACCGAGGGGGGAAAAACTGTTTTTT
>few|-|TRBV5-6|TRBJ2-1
CASSPTPGYNEQFF
TGTGCCAGCAGCCCTACCCCCGGATACAATGAGCAGTTCTTC
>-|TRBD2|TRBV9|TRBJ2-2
CASTTSGRSGELFF
TGTGCCAGCACGACTAGCGGGAGGTCGGGGGAGCTGTTTTTT
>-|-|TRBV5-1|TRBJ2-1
CASSPGAGSYNEQFF
TGCGCCAGCAGCCCCGGAGCTGGCTCCTACAATGAGCAGTTCTTC
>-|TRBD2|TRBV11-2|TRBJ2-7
CASSSPRLAGFIYEQYF
TGTGCCAGCAGCTCCCCCAGACTAGCGGGATTCATCTACGAGCAGTACTTC
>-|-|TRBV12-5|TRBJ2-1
CASGHNAYNEQFF
TGTGCTAGTGGTCACAACGCCTACAATGAGCAGTTCTTC
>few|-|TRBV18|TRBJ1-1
CASSGGQNTEAFF
TGTGCCAGCTCAGGGGGACAGAACACTGAAGCTTTCTTT
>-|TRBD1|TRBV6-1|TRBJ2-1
CASKFSGQVWNEQFF
TGTGCCAGTAAGTTCTCGGGACAGGTCTGGAATGAGCAGTTCTTC
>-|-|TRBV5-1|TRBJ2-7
CASSLLASESYEQYF
TGCGCCAGCAGCTTGTTGGCTAGCGAGTCCTACGAGCAGTACTTC
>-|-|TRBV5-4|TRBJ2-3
CASSFGWELDTQYF
TGTGCCAGCAGCTTTGGTTGGGAACTTGATACGCAGTATTTT
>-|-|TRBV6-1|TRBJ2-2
CASAGHPNTGELFF
TGTGCCAGCGCGGGACACCCGAACACCGGGGAGCTGTTTTTT
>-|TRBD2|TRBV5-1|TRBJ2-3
CASSLESGGTDTQYF
TGCGCCAGCAGCTTGGAGTCGGGGGGGACAGATACGCAGTATTTT
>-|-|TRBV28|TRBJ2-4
CASSLTGGLAKNIQYF
TGTGCCAGCAGTTTGACGGGGGGCCTAGCCAAAAACATTCAGTACTTC
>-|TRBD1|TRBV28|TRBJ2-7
CASSYRDRYYEQYF
TGTGCCAGCAGCTACCGGGACAGGTACTACGAGCAGTACTTC
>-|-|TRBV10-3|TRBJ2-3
CAVGTDTQYF
TGTGCCGTAGGGACAGATACGCAGTATTTT
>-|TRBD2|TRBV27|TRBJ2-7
CASSYGTSGLYEQYF
TGTGCCAGCAGTTACGGGACTAGCGGGCTTTACGAGCAGTACTTC